One sample yielded the 12 T cell receptor beta chains listed below, sequenced in a study. MiXCR, applied by TCRdb to the 5' RACE reads, yields one record per CDR3 protein. The table shows tens of thousands of distinct CDR3 sequences, with roughly 28% occurring only once. Treg sorting used a CD4+CD25+CD127-/low gate. The sample comprised tumor-infiltrating Tregs sorted from the breast tumor. Receptors originate from a female donor with breast cancer.

By share of the sample, this clonotype is medium-sized. The chain employs TRBV20-1 and TRBJ2-3; 7 positions agree with TRBD2. CDR1 and CDR2 (germline): DFQATT, SNEGSKA (reference sequence). The V segment lost 0 bases and the J segment 1 base; nucleotides outside the gene matches: 7. The CDR3 consists of 16 residues. As DNA, the CDR3 is TGCAGTGCTAGAGACCGAAAGCGGGGCCGCACAGATACGCAGTATTTT. Protein sequence: CSARDRKRGRTDTQYF.

The V gene is TRBV27, the J gene TRBJ1-5; no definite D call. The germline CDR1 and CDR2 sequences are MNHEY and SMNVEV (reference sequence). V dropped 6 bases and J dropped 6 bases, with 12 bases sitting between them. The CDR3 is made up of 13 amino acids. The CDR3 sequence is CASSDTAGQPQHF. CDR3 coding DNA: TGTGCCAGCAGCGACACGGCCGGTCAGCCCCAGCATTTT.

This clonotype was counted many times. This chain links TRBV29-1 with TRBJ1-5; D is undetermined. Trimming cost V 3 bases and J 0 bases, with 6 bases left between them. The CDR3 has 13 residues. The germline V gene encodes CDR1 SQVTM and CDR2 ANQGSEA. The DNA for the CDR3 is TGCAGCGTTGACACGGGTAGCAATCAGCCCCAGCATTTT. Translation gives CSVDTGSNQPQHF.

This chain joins TRBV25-1 and TRBJ2-5; 9 bases are a match to TRBD2. The CDR3 loop spans 15 amino acids. The germline V gene encodes CDR1 MGHDK and CDR2 SYGVNS. The V and J ends lost 4 bases and 0 bases, in that order; junction bases with no gene match: 3. DNA of the CDR3: TGTGCCAGCAGTGTTGCGGGAGGGAACCAAGAGACCCAGTACTTC. Protein sequence: CASSVAGGNQETQYF.

This chain joins TRBV3-1 and TRBJ2-3, with D perhaps matching TRBD1 (5 bases). CDR1 and CDR2 (germline): LGHDT, YNNKEL (reference sequence). Trimming pared 4 bases from V and 5 bases from J, leaving 10 bases between. This CDR3 region has 13 residues. The CDR3 sequence is CASSPRQKDTQYF. CDR3 in DNA: TGTGCCAGCAGCCCGCGACAGAAAGATACGCAGTATTTT.

The rearrangement links TRBV11-3 to TRBJ2-5; 9 positions match TRBD2. The V gene end was trimmed by 5 bases and the J gene end by 7 bases; junction bases not matched to a gene: 8. The germline gives CDR1 SGHNT, CDR2 YENEEA. The CDR3 extends over 14 amino acids. The CDR3 DNA reads TGTGCCAGCAGCCCGACTAGCGGCGTCGGGACCCAGTACTTC. Translated: CASSPTSGVGTQYF.

This clonotype was seen only a few times. The genes are TRBV7-2 and TRBJ1-5; no definite D call. Between the trimmed V and J ends, which lost 5 bases and 5 bases, there was a span of 7 bases. The CDR3 spans 12 residues. Looked up from germline, CDR1 is SGHTA and CDR2 is FQGNSA. The CDR3 reads CASSPPDQPQHF. The CDR3 DNA reads TGTGCCAGCAGCCCACCTGATCAGCCCCAGCATTTT.

Turning to this clonotype: One end of the junction does not line up with germline, which may come from a read error. The CDR3 reads CGAPNRAVNTEAFF. CDR3 nucleotides: TGCGGTGCTCCTAACAGGGCGGTGAACACTGAAGCTTTCTTT. The chain couples TRBV20-1 to TRBJ1-1, with a possible D match to TRBD1 (6 bases). This CDR3 contains 14 residues. Germline values: CDR1 DFQATT, CDR2 SNEGSKA (reference sequence).

Many counts were recorded for this clonotype. V is TRBV6-2 or TRBV6-3 and J is TRBJ1-6; 8 bases map to TRBD1. CDR3 length equals 16 residues. Trimming took 0 bases from V and 9 from J; bases not matched to a gene: 7. The germline V gene encodes CDR1 MNHEY and CDR2 SVGEGT. The CDR3 DNA follows: TGTGCCAGCAGTTACTCAACAGGGGGAAGTTTTTCACCCCTCCACTTT. Protein product: CASSYSTGGSFSPLHF.

The chain links TRBV7-3 to TRBJ1-4; 7 nucleotides align to TRBD1. V gave up 5 bases and J gave up 6 bases; unmatched junction bases: 9. Germline values: CDR1 SGHTA, CDR2 FQGTGA. This CDR3 has 15 residues. CDR3 coding DNA: TGTGCCAGCAGCGCCCGACAGGGTGACGATGAAAAACTGTTTTTT. This gives the protein CASSARQGDDEKLFF.

This clonotype was observed a handful of times. CDR3 protein: CSATGTAEETQYF. In DNA form, the CDR3 reads TGCAGTGCAACTGGGACAGCTGAAGAGACCCAGTACTTC. This chain joins TRBV20-1 and TRBJ2-5; 7 positions match TRBD1. Germline V gene lookup returns CDR1 DFQATT and CDR2 SNEGSKA (reference sequence). V lost 6 bases to trimming and J lost 3 bases; unmatched junction nucleotides: 7. The CDR3 extends over 13 amino acids.

V gene TRBV7-8 combines with J gene TRBJ1-2; TRBD1 matches 7 bases. This CDR3 is built from 13 residues. V shed 5 bases and J 3 bases; nucleotides not matched to a gene: 3. Germline CDR1 SGHVS, CDR2 FQNEAQ. This CDR3 reads CASSVDRDYGYTF. Here the CDR3 DNA reads TGTGCCAGCAGCGTCGACAGGGACTATGGCTACACCTTC.